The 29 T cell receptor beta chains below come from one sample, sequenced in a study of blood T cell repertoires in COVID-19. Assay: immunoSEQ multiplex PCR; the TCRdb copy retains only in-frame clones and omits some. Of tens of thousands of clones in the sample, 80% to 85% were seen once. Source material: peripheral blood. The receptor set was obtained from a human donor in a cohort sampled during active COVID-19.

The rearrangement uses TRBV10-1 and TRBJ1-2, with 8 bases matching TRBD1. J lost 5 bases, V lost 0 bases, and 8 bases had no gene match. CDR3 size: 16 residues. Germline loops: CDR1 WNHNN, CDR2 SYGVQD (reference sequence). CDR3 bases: TGCGCCAGCAGTGAGTCGACTACAGGGGGACGGTATGGCTACACCTTC. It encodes CASSESTTGGRYGYTF.

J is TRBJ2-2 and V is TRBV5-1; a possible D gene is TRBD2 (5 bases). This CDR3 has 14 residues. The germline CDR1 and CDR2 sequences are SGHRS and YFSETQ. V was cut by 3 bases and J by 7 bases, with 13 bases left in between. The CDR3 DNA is TGCGCCAGCAGCTCGGACTCCCGGGGCGGGGAGCTGTTTTTT. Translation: CASSSDSRGGELFF.

The CDR3 region is CASSLSQGGPIYF. The CDR3 DNA follows: TGTGCCAGCAGTTTATCACAGGGGGGGCCCATATATTTT. The rearrangement uses TRBV12-3 or TRBV12-4 and TRBJ1-3, with 8 bases lining up with TRBD1. The CDR3 length is 13 residues. Trimming took 2 bases from V and 11 from J; bases not matched to a gene: 5.

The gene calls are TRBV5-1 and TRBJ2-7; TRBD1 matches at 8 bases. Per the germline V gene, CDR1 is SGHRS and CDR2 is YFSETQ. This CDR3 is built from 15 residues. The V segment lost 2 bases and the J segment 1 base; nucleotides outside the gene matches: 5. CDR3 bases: TGCGCCAGCAGCTTACCCGGGACAGGTTCCTACGAGCAGTACTTC. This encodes CASSLPGTGSYEQYF.

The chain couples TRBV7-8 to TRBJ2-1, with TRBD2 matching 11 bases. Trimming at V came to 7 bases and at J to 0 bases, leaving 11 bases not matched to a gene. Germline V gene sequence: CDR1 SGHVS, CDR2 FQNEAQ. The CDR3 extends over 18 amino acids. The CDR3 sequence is CASTPPRLAGSSYNEQFF. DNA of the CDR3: TGTGCCAGCACCCCCCCTAGACTAGCGGGGTCCTCCTACAATGAGCAGTTCTTC.

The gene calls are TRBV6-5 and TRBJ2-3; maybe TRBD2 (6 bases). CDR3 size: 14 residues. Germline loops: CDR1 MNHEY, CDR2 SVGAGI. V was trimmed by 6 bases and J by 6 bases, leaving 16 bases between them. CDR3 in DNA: TGTGCCAGCAGGTCGCGCGGGGCGGGGGATACGCAGTATTTT. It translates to CASRSRGAGDTQYF.

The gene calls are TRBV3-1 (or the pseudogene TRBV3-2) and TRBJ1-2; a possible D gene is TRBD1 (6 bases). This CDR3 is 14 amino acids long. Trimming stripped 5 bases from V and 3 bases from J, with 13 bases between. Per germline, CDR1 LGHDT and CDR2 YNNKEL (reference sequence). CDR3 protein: CASSSGVYDYGYTF. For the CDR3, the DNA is TGTGCCAGCAGCTCAGGGGTTTATGACTATGGCTACACCTTC.

This CDR3 is CASSPRLAGGKLDTQYF. Written as DNA, the CDR3 is TGTGCCAGCAGCCCCCGGTTAGCGGGGGGAAAGTTGGATACGCAGTATTTT. The chain has TRBV7-2 and TRBJ2-3; 10 bases match TRBD2. The CDR3 sequence is 17 residues long. V trimming: 5 bases; J trimming: 6 bases; junction bases outside the gene matches: 14. The germline CDR1 and CDR2 sequences are SGHTA and FQGNSA. Complete variable domain (other parts from reference TRBV7-2 and TRBJ2-3): GAGVSQSPSNKVTEKGKDVELRCDPISGHTALYWYRQSLGQGLEFLIYFQGNSAPDKSGLPSDRFSAERTGGSVSTLTIQRTQQEDSAVYLCASSPRLAGGKLDTQYFGPGTRLTVL.

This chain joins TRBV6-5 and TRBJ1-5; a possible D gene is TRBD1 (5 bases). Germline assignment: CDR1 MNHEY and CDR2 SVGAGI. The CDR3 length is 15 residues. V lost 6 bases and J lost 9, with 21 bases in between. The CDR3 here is CASSPAYGGESPQHF. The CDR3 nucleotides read TGTGCCAGCAGCCCCGCTTATGGAGGGGAGTCGCCCCAGCATTTT.

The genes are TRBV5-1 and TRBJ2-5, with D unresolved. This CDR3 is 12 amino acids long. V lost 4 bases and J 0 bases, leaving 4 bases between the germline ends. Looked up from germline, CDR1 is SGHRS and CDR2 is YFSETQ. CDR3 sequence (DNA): TGCGCCAGCAGCCTATACCAAGAGACCCAGTACTTC. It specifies CASSLYQETQYF.

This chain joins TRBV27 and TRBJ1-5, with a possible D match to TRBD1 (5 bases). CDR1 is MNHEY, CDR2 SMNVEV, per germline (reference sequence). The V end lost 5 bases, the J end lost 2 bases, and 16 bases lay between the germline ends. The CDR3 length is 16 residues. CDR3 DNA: TGTGCCAGCAGTCAGAGACCGGCGGGGGGCAATCAGCCCCAGCATTTT. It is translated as CASSQRPAGGNQPQHF.

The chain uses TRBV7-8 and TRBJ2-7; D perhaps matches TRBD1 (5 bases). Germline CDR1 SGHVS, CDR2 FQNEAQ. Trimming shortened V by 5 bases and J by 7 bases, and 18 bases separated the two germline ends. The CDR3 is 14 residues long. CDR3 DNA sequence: TGTGCCAGCAGCACTCAGTACTCAGGGCGGGAGCAGTACTTC. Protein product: CASSTQYSGREQYF.

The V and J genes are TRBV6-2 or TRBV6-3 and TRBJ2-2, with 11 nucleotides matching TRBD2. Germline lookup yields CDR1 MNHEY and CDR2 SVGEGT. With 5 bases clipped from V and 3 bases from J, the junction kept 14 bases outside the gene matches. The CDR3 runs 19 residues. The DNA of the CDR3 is TGTGCCAGCAGTACGAAGAGGGTAGCGGGGGGGATTTACACCGGGGAGCTGTTTTTT. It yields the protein CASSTKRVAGGIYTGELFF.

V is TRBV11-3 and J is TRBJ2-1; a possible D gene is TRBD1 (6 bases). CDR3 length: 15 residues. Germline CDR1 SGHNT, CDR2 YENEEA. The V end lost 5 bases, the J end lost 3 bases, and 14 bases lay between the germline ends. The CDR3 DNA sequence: TGTGCCAGCAGCCCTGGACAGTCCTACTACAATGAGCAGTTCTTC. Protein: CASSPGQSYYNEQFF. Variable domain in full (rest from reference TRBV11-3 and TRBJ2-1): EAGVVQSPRYKIIEKKQPVAFWCNPISGHNTLYWYLQNLGQGPELLIRYENEEAVDDSQLPKDRFSAERLKGVDSTLKIQPAELGDSAVYLCASSPGQSYYNEQFFGPGTRLTVL.

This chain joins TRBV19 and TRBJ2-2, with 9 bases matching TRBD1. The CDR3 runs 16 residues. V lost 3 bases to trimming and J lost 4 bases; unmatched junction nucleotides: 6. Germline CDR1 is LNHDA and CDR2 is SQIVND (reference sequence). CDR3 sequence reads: CASSIGTGTGTGELFF. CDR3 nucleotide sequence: TGTGCCAGTAGTATCGGGACAGGGACGGGCACCGGGGAGCTGTTTTTT.

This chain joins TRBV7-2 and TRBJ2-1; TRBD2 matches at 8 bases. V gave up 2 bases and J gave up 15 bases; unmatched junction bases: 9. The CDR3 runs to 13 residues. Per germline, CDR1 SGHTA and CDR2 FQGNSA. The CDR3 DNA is TGTGCCAGCAGCTTAAGGCGGGGGGAAAAACCGTTCTTC. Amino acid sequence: CASSLRRGEKPFF.

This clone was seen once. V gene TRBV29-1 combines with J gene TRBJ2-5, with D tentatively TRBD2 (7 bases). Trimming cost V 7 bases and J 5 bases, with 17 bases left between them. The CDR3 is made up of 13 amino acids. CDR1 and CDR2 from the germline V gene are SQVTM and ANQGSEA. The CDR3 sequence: CSAGGRGRETQYF. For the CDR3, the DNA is TGCAGCGCCGGGGGGCGGGGACGGGAGACCCAGTACTTC.

CDR3 loop: CASSQEWRALSPLHF. The CDR3 DNA reads TGCGCCAGCAGCCAAGAATGGAGGGCTCTTTCACCCCTCCACTTT. This rearrangement joins TRBV4-1 to TRBJ1-6; D is undetermined. The germline V gene has CDR1 MGHRA and CDR2 YSYEKL. V lost 0 bases, J lost 9 bases, and 12 bases lay in between. The CDR3 extends over 15 amino acids.

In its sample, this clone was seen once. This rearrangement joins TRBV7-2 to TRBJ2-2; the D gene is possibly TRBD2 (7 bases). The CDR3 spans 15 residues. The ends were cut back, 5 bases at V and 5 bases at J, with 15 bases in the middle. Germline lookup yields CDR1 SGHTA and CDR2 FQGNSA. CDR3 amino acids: CASSQKGGLTGELFF. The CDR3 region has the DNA TGTGCCAGCAGCCAAAAGGGGGGGCTGACCGGGGAGCTGTTTTTT.

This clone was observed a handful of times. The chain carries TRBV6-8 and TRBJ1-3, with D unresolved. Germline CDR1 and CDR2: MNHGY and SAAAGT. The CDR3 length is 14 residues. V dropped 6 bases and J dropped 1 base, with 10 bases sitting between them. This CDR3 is CASRLEASGNTIYF. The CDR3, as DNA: TGTGCCAGCAGACTAGAGGCTTCTGGAAACACCATATATTTT.

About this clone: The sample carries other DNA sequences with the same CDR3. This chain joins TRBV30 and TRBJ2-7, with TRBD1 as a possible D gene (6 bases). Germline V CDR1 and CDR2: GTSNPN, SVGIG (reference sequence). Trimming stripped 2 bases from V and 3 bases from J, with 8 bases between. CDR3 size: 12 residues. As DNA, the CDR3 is TGTGCCTGGAGTAAACAGGGCTACGAGCAGTACTTC. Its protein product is CAWSKQGYEQYF.

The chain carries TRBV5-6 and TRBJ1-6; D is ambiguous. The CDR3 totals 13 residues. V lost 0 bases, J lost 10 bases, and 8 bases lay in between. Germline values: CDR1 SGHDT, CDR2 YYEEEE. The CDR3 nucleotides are TGTGCCAGCAGCTTGGGGCGAGGGTCACCCCTCCACTTT. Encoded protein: CASSLGRGSPLHF.

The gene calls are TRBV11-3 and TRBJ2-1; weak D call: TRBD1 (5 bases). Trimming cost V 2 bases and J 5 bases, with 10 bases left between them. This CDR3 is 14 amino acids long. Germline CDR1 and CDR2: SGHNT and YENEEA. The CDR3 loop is CASSLRSGNNEQFF. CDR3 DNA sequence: TGTGCCAGCAGCTTACGGTCAGGGAACAATGAGCAGTTCTTC.

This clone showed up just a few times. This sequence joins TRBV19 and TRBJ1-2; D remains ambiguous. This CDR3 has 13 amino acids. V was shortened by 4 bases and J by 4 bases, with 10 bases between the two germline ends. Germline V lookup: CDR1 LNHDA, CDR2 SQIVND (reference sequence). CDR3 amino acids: CASSTPPVYGYTF. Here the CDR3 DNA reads TGTGCCAGTAGTACGCCCCCAGTCTATGGCTACACCTTC.

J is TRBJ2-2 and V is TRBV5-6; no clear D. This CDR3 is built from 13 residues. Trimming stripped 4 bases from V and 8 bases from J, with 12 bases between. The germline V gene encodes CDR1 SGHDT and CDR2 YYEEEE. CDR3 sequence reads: CASSLQTLGELFF. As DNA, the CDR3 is TGTGCCAGCAGCCTCCAGACTCTGGGGGAGCTGTTTTTT.

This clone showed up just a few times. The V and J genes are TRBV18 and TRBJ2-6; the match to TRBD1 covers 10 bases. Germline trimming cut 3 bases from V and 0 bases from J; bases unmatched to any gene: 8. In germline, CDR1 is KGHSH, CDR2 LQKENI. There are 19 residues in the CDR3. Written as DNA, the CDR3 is TGTGCCAGCTCACCCCCAACGACAGGGGGCGTCTCTGGGGCCAACGTCCTGACTTTC. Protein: CASSPPTTGGVSGANVLTF.

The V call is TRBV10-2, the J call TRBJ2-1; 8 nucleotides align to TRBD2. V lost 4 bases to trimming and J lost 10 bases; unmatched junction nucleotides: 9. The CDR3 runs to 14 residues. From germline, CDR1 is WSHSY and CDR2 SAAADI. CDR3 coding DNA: TGCGCCAGCAGTGGTCGGGGGGGAGGGATCGAGCAGTTCTTC. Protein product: CASSGRGGGIEQFF.

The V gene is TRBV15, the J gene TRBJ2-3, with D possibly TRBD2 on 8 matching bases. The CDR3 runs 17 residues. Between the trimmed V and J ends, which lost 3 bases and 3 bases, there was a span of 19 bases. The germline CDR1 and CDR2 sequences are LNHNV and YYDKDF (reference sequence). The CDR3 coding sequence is TGTGCCACCAGCAGGGAAAACAGGGGACTAGGGACAGATACGCAGTATTTT. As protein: CATSRENRGLGTDTQYF.

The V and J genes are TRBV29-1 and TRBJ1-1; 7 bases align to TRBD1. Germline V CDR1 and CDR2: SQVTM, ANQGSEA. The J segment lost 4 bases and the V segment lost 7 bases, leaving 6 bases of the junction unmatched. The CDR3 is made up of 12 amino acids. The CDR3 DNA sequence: TGCAGCGGCGGCCACAGGGGCACTGAAGCTTTCTTT. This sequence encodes CSGGHRGTEAFF.